Sequencing of this T cell receptor (beta chain) was carried out in a study of blood T cell repertoires in COVID-19. Study context: In each case, the material was cDNA or gDNA derived from T cells, B-cell-depleted T cells, or PBMCs.

Data came from immunoSEQ multiplex PCR; TCRdb stores just in-frame clones and leaves some out. The sample shows approximately 150,000 clones, around 80% of them seen only once. Sequencing was done on a sample of PBMCs or T cells enriched from blood (not recorded which). The clonotype was recovered from a man aged 45-65 years who had recovered from COVID-19.

The CDR3 DNA follows: TGTGCCAGCAGTCAGTCGGCAGGGAACACTGAAGCTTTCTTT. Encoded protein: CASSQSAGNTEAFF. The genes are TRBV6-5 and TRBJ1-1, with D uncertain. Looked up from germline, CDR1 is MNHEY and CDR2 is SVGAGI. V lost 5 bases and J 1 base, leaving 11 bases between the germline ends. The CDR3 contains 14 residues.